These 16 T cell receptor beta chains originate from one sample sequenced in a study of cytomegalovirus exposure and HLA in healthy donors. The PCR employed 60 Vbeta primers together with 13 Jbeta primers. Method: immunoSEQ multiplex PCR; TCRdb's copy keeps in-frame clones and lacks some. This repertoire shows roughly 150,000 clones, around 78% found once; its top ten account for 7%. Sample: PBMCs. The receptors were sampled from a woman aged 40-49 years in good health and CMV-seropositive.

The chain employs TRBV5-1 and TRBJ1-6; D is possibly TRBD1 (5 bases). Trimming removed 0 bases from V and 7 bases from J, with 14 bases in between. This CDR3 region has 16 residues. Germline V gene sequence: CDR1 SGHRS, CDR2 YFSETQ. The CDR3 nucleotides read TGCGCCAGCAGCTTGGCCTCGGGGGTAGGCAATTCACCCCTCCACTTT. Encoded protein: CASSLASGVGNSPLHF.

The V and J genes are TRBV6-4 and TRBJ1-2, with 8 bases identical to TRBD1. CDR3 length: 15 amino acids. After removal of 7 bases from V and 2 bases from J, the junction contained 9 bases not matched to a gene. From germline, CDR1 is MRHNA and CDR2 SNTAGT. The CDR3 DNA sequence: TGTGCCAGCAAGAGCTCGACAGGGGCCAACTATGGCTACACCTTC. Amino acid sequence: CASKSSTGANYGYTF.

The genes are TRBV21-1 and TRBJ1-1. TRBV21-1 is termed a pseudogene. The CDR3 sequence is 12 residues long. The CDR3 DNA sequence: TGTGCCAGCAGCAAGGGGGGGGAACAAGCTTTCTTT. This encodes CASSKGGEQAFF.

The gene calls are TRBV10-1 and TRBJ2-2, with a tentative D call TRBD2 (6 bases). The CDR3 has 17 residues. CDR1 and CDR2 from the germline V gene are WNHNN and SYGVQD (reference sequence). Trimming left V 2 bases short and J 4 bases short, with 17 bases between. The CDR3 sequence is CASSEPHSGTVTGELFF. In nucleotides, the CDR3 is TGCGCCAGCAGTGAGCCTCATAGCGGAACCGTCACCGGGGAGCTGTTTTTT.

The chain uses TRBV19 and TRBJ2-7; D may be TRBD2 (6 bases). Between the trimmed V and J ends, which lost 8 bases and 5 bases, there was a span of 16 bases. From germline, CDR1 is LNHDA and CDR2 SQIVND (reference sequence). The length of the CDR3 is 13 residues. In DNA form, the CDR3 reads TGTGCCAGTTCAAGCTTGGCGGGGAACGAGCAGTACTTC. Residues: CASSSLAGNEQYF.

The chain carries TRBV6-1 and TRBJ1-2; 7 nucleotides agree with TRBD1. The germline V gene has CDR1 MNHNS and CDR2 SASEGT. V shed 10 bases and J 6 bases; nucleotides not matched to a gene: 11. This CDR3 is 13 amino acids long. The CDR3 nucleotides are TGTGCCATCAGGGGGACAGTAGGGGATGGCTACACCTTC. Translation gives CAIRGTVGDGYTF.

The rearrangement joins TRBV5-1 to TRBJ2-7; 7 bases are shared with TRBD1. Trimming at V came to 6 bases and at J to 3 bases, leaving 6 bases not matched to a gene. The CDR3 is made up of 13 amino acids. The germline CDR1 and CDR2 sequences are SGHRS and YFSETQ. The CDR3 here is CASKRDRDYEQYF. The DNA for the CDR3 is TGCGCCAGCAAACGGGACAGAGACTACGAGCAGTACTTC.

The chain combines TRBV28 with TRBJ2-2; tentatively, D is TRBD2 (5 bases). V was pared by 5 bases and J by 11 bases, with 18 bases between. This CDR3 has 14 amino acids. CDR1 and CDR2 from the germline V gene are MDHEN and SYDVKM. The CDR3 spells CASSRNKGSGELFF. As DNA, the CDR3 is TGTGCCAGCAGTCGAAACAAAGGGAGCGGAGAGCTGTTTTTT.

The J gene is TRBJ1-4, the V gene TRBV10-3; tentative D call: TRBD1 (5 bases). Per the germline V gene, CDR1 is ENHRY and CDR2 is SYGVKD. This CDR3 has 13 amino acids. Trimming took 8 bases from V and 4 from J, leaving 11 bases between them. CDR3 in DNA: TGTGCCATCCAAGACAGCCTTAATGAAAAACTGTTTTTT. It is translated as CAIQDSLNEKLFF.

The gene calls are TRBV30 and TRBJ1-2, with D possibly being TRBD1 (5 bases). CDR1 is GTSNPN, CDR2 SVGIG, per germline (reference sequence). The CDR3 sequence is 15 residues long. Trimming left V 3 bases short and J 4 bases short, with 18 bases between. CDR3: CAWSPEWGGTYGYTF. CDR3 sequence (DNA): TGTGCCTGGAGCCCTGAGTGGGGGGGAACCTATGGCTACACCTTC.

This rearrangement joins TRBV5-4 to TRBJ2-3; 12 positions match TRBD2. V was clipped by 4 bases and J by 1 base; unmatched bases: 1. Germline CDR1 and CDR2: SGHNT and YYREEE (reference sequence). The length of the CDR3 is 15 residues. CDR3 amino acids: CASSRLAGGTDTQYF. The CDR3 coding sequence is TGTGCCAGCAGCCGACTAGCGGGAGGCACAGATACGCAGTATTTT.

The genes are TRBV7-2 and TRBJ2-1; D unresolved. This CDR3 spans 12 amino acids. Germline V gene lookup returns CDR1 SGHTA and CDR2 FQGNSA. Trimming stripped 0 bases from V and 7 bases from J, with 4 bases between. CDR3 loop: CASSLARNEQFF. Written as DNA, the CDR3 is TGTGCCAGCAGCTTAGCGCGTAATGAGCAGTTCTTC.

The gene calls are TRBV25-1 and TRBJ2-2; a weak D match, TRBD1 (6 bases). Germline V CDR1 and CDR2: MGHDK, SYGVNS. The CDR3 is made up of 16 amino acids. V was cut by 6 bases and J by 4 bases, with 18 bases left in between. This CDR3 reads CASSPPKTGFTGELFF. The CDR3 coding sequence is TGTGCCAGCAGCCCACCAAAAACAGGGTTCACCGGGGAGCTGTTTTTT.

The chain couples TRBV7-9 to TRBJ1-2; no reliable D call. This CDR3 spans 14 amino acids. V was clipped by 1 base and J by 2 bases, with 8 bases between them. Per the germline V gene, CDR1 is SEHNR and CDR2 is FQNEAQ (reference sequence). The CDR3 DNA sequence: TGTGCCAGCAGCTTAGGAACAGAGAACTATGGCTACACCTTC. Its protein is CASSLGTENYGYTF.

DNA for the CDR3: TGTGCCAGTAGTATCATCAAAGGGGATGGCAATCAGCCCCAGCATTTT. This codes for CASSIIKGDGNQPQHF. V gene TRBV19 combines with J gene TRBJ1-5; D possibly corresponds to TRBD1 (5 bases). Trimming took off 3 bases at V and 2 bases at J, with 14 bases between the two ends. There are 16 residues in the CDR3. Germline-derived CDR1 and CDR2 are LNHDA and SQIVND (reference sequence).

About this clone: One end of the junction does not line up with germline, which may come from a read error. The CDR3 DNA reads as TGTGCCAGCAGCTTAGAACCCGGGACTAAGAACGCTGAAGCTTTCTTT. Translated, it gives CASSLEPGTKNAEAFF. This sequence joins TRBV7-8 and TRBJ1-1; maybe TRBD1 (5 bases). CDR3 length equals 16 residues. Germline V gives CDR1 SGHVS, CDR2 FQNEAQ.